This T cell receptor (beta chain) was sequenced during a study of shared clonotypes between healthy human individuals. Germline V CDR1 and CDR2: LGHNA, YSLEER. V trimming: 4 bases; J trimming: 6 bases; junction bases outside the gene matches: 9. The CDR3 is 15 amino acids. Overall study findings and caveats: A limitation of the genetic and exposure-history diversity represented arose from few donors.

Clones were read by immunoSEQ multiplex PCR, and TCRdb kept only the in-frame ones, dropping some. The sample shows roughly 2.6 million clones, 90% to 95% of them seen only once. Notes on this clone: Its antigen is unknown.

The sequence was obtained from a man aged 18-30 years in good health. The sequenced sample was naive CD4+ T cells sorted from blood. Subset: CD45RA+ positively selected. The chain couples TRBV4-3 to TRBJ2-7; 10 bases are a match to TRBD1. CDR3 region: CASSLSGTGESEQYF. The CDR3 DNA sequence: TGCGCCAGCAGCCTCTCCGGGACAGGGGAAAGCGAGCAGTACTTC.